This T cell receptor (beta chain) derives from a study of blood T cell repertoires in COVID-19. Across the whole study: The samples span acute and convalescent COVID-19 from the United States, Italy and Spain.

On this clone itself: The sample carries other DNA sequences with the same CDR3.

J was trimmed by 2 bases and V by 4 bases; bases with no gene match: 2. The CDR3 contains 14 residues. CDR1 is MGHDK and CDR2 is SYGVNS in the germline V gene. Produced via immunoSEQ multiplex PCR; TCRdb's table is partial and in-frame only. The sample carries 12,000 to 15,000 clones, around 75% recorded once. The gene calls are TRBV25-1 and TRBJ1-5, with 7 bases aligning to TRBD1. This receptor was taken from a man aged 60 to 75 with acute or convalescent COVID-19. Sequencing used peripheral blood. The CDR3 spells CASSGGTGNQPQHF. The CDR3, as DNA: TGTGCCAGCAGTGGGGGGACAGGCAATCAGCCCCAGCATTTT.